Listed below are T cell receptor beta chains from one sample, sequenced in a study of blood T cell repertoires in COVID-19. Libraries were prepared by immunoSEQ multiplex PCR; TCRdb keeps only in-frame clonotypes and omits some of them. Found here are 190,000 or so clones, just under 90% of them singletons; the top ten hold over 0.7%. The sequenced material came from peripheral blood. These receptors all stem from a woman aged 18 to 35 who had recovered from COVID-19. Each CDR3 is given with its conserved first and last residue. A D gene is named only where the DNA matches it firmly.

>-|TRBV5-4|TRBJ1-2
TGTGCCAGCAGCCCCTGGGGGGGGGATTCCAGAGATGGCTACACCTTC
CASSPWGGDSRDGYTF
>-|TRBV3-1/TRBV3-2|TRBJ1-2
TGTGCCAGCAGCCCGGCGGGGAGGGCCGGGAGCTACACCTTC
CASSPAGRAGSYTF
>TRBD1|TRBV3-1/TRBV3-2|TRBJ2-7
TGTGCCAGCAGCCAACCTCCGGGGACAGGGAATAACGAGCAGTACTTC
CASSQPPGTGNNEQYF
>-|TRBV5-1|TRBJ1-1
TGCGCCAGCAGCTTTGTCCCAGGGAGGGCTGAAGCTTTCTTT
CASSFVPGRAEAFF
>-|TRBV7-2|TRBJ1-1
TGTGCCAGCAGCTTCGGGGGCCGCTACGGGGGGCCGGGGAACACTGAAGCTTTCTTT
CASSFGGRYGGPGNTEAFF
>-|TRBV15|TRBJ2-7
TGTGCCACCAGCAGGTCCGGCCCGTCCGCTAGCTCCTACGAGCAGTACTTC
CATSRSGPSASSYEQYF
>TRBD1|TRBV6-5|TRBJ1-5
TGTGCCACCGGGACAGACGCTTCTAGCAATCAGCCCCAGCATTTT
CATGTDASSNQPQHF
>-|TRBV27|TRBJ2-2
TGTGCCAGCAGTTTACCTAACACCGGGGAGCTGTTTTTT
CASSLPNTGELFF
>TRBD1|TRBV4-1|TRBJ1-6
TGCGCCAGCAGCCAGGAGGACAGGGGAGGCTCCTATAATTCACCCCTCCACTTT
CASSQEDRGGSYNSPLHF
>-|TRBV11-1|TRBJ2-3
TGTGCCAGCAGCTTCCATAAGGGGTTCACAGATACGCAGTATTTT
CASSFHKGFTDTQYF
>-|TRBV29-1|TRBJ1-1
TGCAGCGTTATCCTTTGGAACACTGAAGCTTTCTTT
CSVILWNTEAFF
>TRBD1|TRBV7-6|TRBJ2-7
TGTGCCAGCAGCCCCACCCTACAGGGGGCCTACGAGCAGTACTTC
CASSPTLQGAYEQYF
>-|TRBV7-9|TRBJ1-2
TGTGCCAGCGGCCCGGGGGGGGCTCGGTATGGCTACACCTTC
CASGPGGARYGYTF
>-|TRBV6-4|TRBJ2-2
TGTGCCAGCAGTGTAGGGACTTTCGCCGGGGAGCTGTTTTTT
CASSVGTFAGELFF
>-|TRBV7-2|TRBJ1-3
TGTGCCAGCAGCCTCACCTCGGACAGCGGTCCCGGAAACACCATATATTTT
CASSLTSDSGPGNTIYF
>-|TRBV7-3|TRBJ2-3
TGTGCCAGCAGCTTATTCGGGTGGGCAGATACGCAGTATTTT
CASSLFGWADTQYF
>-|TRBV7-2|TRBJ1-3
TGTGCCAGCAGCATCAGCGTCTCTGGAAACACCATATATTTT
CASSISVSGNTIYF
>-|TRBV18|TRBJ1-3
TGTGCCAGCTCGAGGGACATCCCGAGCTCTGGAAACACCATATATTTT
CASSRDIPSSGNTIYF
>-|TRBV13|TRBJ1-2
TGTGCCAGCAGCTCCCGCAGGTCGGATGGCTACACCTTC
CASSSRRSDGYTF
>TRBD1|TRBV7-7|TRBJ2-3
TGTGCTAGCAGCTCAGGACAGGGTTTGGTGTTGTATTTT
CASSSGQGLVLYF